This T cell receptor (beta chain) was profiled in a study of tumor-infiltrating lymphocytes in primary liver carcinoma. Study background: All patients, whether men or women, fell within 30 to 69 years of age.

Germline DNA was also extracted, and blood RNA was taken from unsorted whole blood. These patients lived with chronic HBV infection and had never been treated. About 3.7 milliliters of peripheral blood were drawn presurgically. The study's findings and limits: Lesser overlap characterized tumor-adjacent and tumor-blood pairs relative to tumor region pairs.

Comment on this clonotype: Its antigen is currently unknown.

J lost 8 bases, V lost 4 bases, and 6 bases had no gene match. Germline CDR1 is SGHDT and CDR2 is YYEEEE. This CDR3 spans 13 amino acids. Using a constant-region primer together with ProtoScript II reverse transcriptase, TCR beta cDNA was made from around 0.55 ug of total RNA. For TCR beta, libraries were produced by three nested multiplex PCR rounds using slightly modified ARM-PCR. The first two PCR rounds, nine to ten cycles each, used TRBV1-TRBV30 forward primers and a C-beta reverse primer. MiXCR, run by TCRdb on the multiplex PCR reads, gives a single entry per CDR3 protein. This sample has 320,000 or so distinct CDR3 sequences, with 65% found just once.

The sequence was obtained from a man in his forties with primary liver carcinoma and hepatitis B virus infection. This sequence joins TRBV5-6 and TRBJ2-4; 7 positions match TRBD2. The specimen was peripheral blood. The CDR3 bases are TGTGCCAGCAGCGGGAGGGGAGGAGACATTCAGTACTTC. Translated: CASSGRGGDIQYF.